The 21 T cell receptor beta chains below were found in one sample sequenced in a study of cytotoxic CD8 clonotypes in ibrutinib-treated CLL. Libraries were prepared by immunoSEQ multiplex PCR; TCRdb keeps only in-frame clonotypes and omits some of them. This sample has approximately 120,000 clones; approximately 56% occur once, and the top ten carry approximately 35%. This specimen consisted of PBMCs, obtained after 24 months of ibrutinib treatment. Receptors were obtained from a human donor with chronic lymphocytic leukemia.

The chain couples TRBV7-2 to TRBJ1-6; tentative D call: TRBD1 (5 bases). Per the germline V gene, CDR1 is SGHTA and CDR2 is FQGNSA. This CDR3 is 14 amino acids long. The V and J ends lost 1 base and 6 bases respectively, with 7 bases between them. The CDR3 region has the DNA TGTGCCAGCAGCTTAGTTGGGGGTAATTCACCCCTCCACTTT. It specifies CASSLVGGNSPLHF.

This chain connects TRBV30 to TRBJ1-2; TRBD1 is a possible D gene (6 bases). V lost 0 bases and J lost 4, with 18 bases in between. This CDR3 is 16 amino acids long. Germline V gene sequence: CDR1 GTSNPN, CDR2 SVGIG (reference sequence). Written as DNA, the CDR3 is TGTGCCTGGAGTGTATACCCGGGACCACAGGGCTATGGCTACACCTTC. Translation gives CAWSVYPGPQGYGYTF.

The genes are TRBV29-1 and TRBJ2-3, with 8 bases identical to TRBD1. Germline-derived CDR1 and CDR2 are SQVTM and ANQGSEA. The CDR3 is 15 amino acids. V was clipped by 6 bases and J by 9 bases; unmatched bases: 17. The CDR3 DNA follows: TGCAGCGTGACCGAAGACAGGGGCGCACCAGGAACGCAGTATTTT. Its translation is CSVTEDRGAPGTQYF.

This clone was observed a handful of times. The chain combines TRBV7-3 with TRBJ2-4, with 7 bases that match TRBD1. The trim removed 0 bases at V and 9 bases at J, leaving 8 bases unmatched. Germline lookup yields CDR1 SGHTA and CDR2 FQGTGA. This CDR3 comprises 15 residues. As DNA, the CDR3 is TGTGCCAGCAGCTTAACCGACAGGGAAGGGGCCATTCAGTACTTC. It codes for CASSLTDREGAIQYF.

The CDR3 DNA is TGTGCCAGCAGCTACCGATCACAGGGGGCCGGGGAGCTGTTTTTT. Amino acids: CASSYRSQGAGELFF. The rearrangement joins TRBV5-8 to TRBJ2-2, with 8 bases matching TRBD1. J was trimmed by 6 bases and V by 3 bases; bases with no gene match: 7. In germline, CDR1 is SGHTS, CDR2 YDEGEE. This CDR3 region has 15 residues.

This chain uses TRBV7-3 with TRBJ2-5, with TRBD2 matching over 7 bases. V was pared by 5 bases and J by 5 bases, with 11 bases of the junction left unmatched. The CDR3 is 15 residues long. CDR1 and CDR2 from the germline V gene are SGHTA and FQGTGA. The CDR3 sequence is CASSLAGTTVETQYF. The CDR3 region has the DNA TGTGCCAGCAGCCTCGCCGGGACTACCGTGGAGACCCAGTACTTC.

The V gene is TRBV10-3, the J gene TRBJ2-2; a possible D gene is TRBD1 (5 bases). Trimming stripped 4 bases from V and 4 bases from J, with 10 bases between. Per germline, CDR1 ENHRY and CDR2 SYGVKD. The CDR3 extends over 14 amino acids. The CDR3: CAISGQISTGELFF. DNA for the CDR3: TGTGCCATCAGTGGACAGATTAGCACCGGGGAGCTGTTTTTT.

This clone was seen once. V usage is TRBV7-2 and J usage is TRBJ1-1; unclear D gene. There are 11 residues in the CDR3. From germline, CDR1 is SGHTA and CDR2 FQGNSA. Trimming removed 8 bases at V and 1 base at J, with 5 bases between. CDR3: CASSGNTEAFF. The CDR3 DNA sequence: TGTGCCAGCTCAGGGAACACTGAAGCTTTCTTT. Combining the CDR3 with reference TRBV7-2 and TRBJ1-1 gives the whole variable domain GAGVSQSPSNKVTEKGKDVELRCDPISGHTALYWYRQSLGQGLEFLIYFQGNSAPDKSGLPSDRFSAERTGGSVSTLTIQRTQQEDSAVYLCASSGNTEAFFGQGTRLTVV.

V gene TRBV29-1 combines with J gene TRBJ2-5, with D perhaps being TRBD1 or TRBD2 (5 bases each). Germline V gene sequence: CDR1 SQVTM, CDR2 ANQGSEA. V lost 7 bases and J lost 2, with 8 bases in between. This CDR3 region has 11 residues. The CDR3 coding sequence is TGCAGCGCCGGGACGCAAGAGACCCAGTACTTC. Its protein is CSAGTQETQYF. Based on the CDR3 plus reference TRBV29-1 and TRBJ2-5, the full variable domain is SAVISQKPSRDICQRGTSLTIQCQVDSQVTMMFWYRQQPGQSLTLIATANQGSEATYESGFVIDKFPISRPNLTFSTLTVSNMSPEDSSIYLCSAGTQETQYFGPGTRLLVL.

This clone was picked up a small number of times. Relative to the germline gene, one junction end is altered; a read error may explain this. The chain recombines TRBV7-9 with TRBJ2-1, with 13 bases lining up with TRBD2. The CDR3 consists of 18 residues. Germline-derived CDR1 and CDR2 are SEHNR and FQNEAQ (reference sequence). DNA of the CDR3: TGTGCCAGCGGCTTTGCGATTGGACTAGCGGGGGCCATCAATGAGCAGTTCTTC. Protein sequence: CASGFAIGLAGAINEQFF.

The J gene is TRBJ2-2, the V gene TRBV4-2, with 8 bases identical to TRBD1. This CDR3 is 15 amino acids long. J gave up 5 bases and V 4 bases, and 6 bases lay outside the gene matches. Germline V gene data show CDR1 as LGHNA and CDR2 as YNFKEQ. CDR3 region: CASSRGTGETGELFF. Written as DNA, the CDR3 is TGTGCCAGCAGCCGAGGGACAGGAGAAACCGGGGAGCTGTTTTTT.

The J gene is TRBJ2-2, the V gene TRBV30, with D perhaps TRBD2 (5 bases). Per the germline V gene, CDR1 is GTSNPN and CDR2 is SVGIG (reference sequence). The germline V and J ends were trimmed by 7 bases and 2 bases, with 14 bases remaining between them. This CDR3 spans 14 amino acids. CDR3 sequence (DNA): TGTGCCTCGCCTAAACTAGACAACACCGGGGAGCTGTTTTTT. This gives the protein CASPKLDNTGELFF.

This clone appeared a few times. The V gene is TRBV28, the J gene TRBJ1-5, with TRBD1 as a possible D gene (5 bases). The V gene's germline CDR1 is MDHEN and CDR2 SYDVKM. The CDR3 runs 14 residues. Trimming stripped 6 bases from V and 5 bases from J, with 14 bases between. Written as DNA, the CDR3 is TGTGCCAGCAGGCAGGGCGGCGTCCATCAGCCCCAGCATTTT. Its translation is CASRQGGVHQPQHF.

The chain links TRBV6-6 to TRBJ2-2; 7 nucleotides agree with TRBD1. Unmatched junction bases numbered 4, after V lost 6 bases and J lost 6 bases. This CDR3 region has 13 residues. Germline V gives CDR1 MNHNY, CDR2 SVGAGI (reference sequence). CDR3: CASSNRGAGELFF. As DNA, the CDR3 is TGTGCCAGCAGCAACAGGGGTGCCGGGGAGCTGTTTTTT.

The rearrangement links TRBV7-8 to TRBJ1-3, with 10 bases lining up with TRBD1. The CDR3 loop spans 16 amino acids. The J segment lost 2 bases and the V segment lost 1 base, leaving 2 bases of the junction unmatched. Germline CDR1 SGHVS, CDR2 FQNEAQ. The CDR3 is CASSLGTGGAGNTIYF. In nucleotides, the CDR3 is TGTGCCAGCAGCTTAGGGACAGGGGGGGCTGGAAACACCATATATTTT.

The V gene is TRBV30, the J gene TRBJ2-7; no reliable D call. V was trimmed by 0 bases and J by 6 bases, leaving 15 bases between them. Germline CDR1 GTSNPN, CDR2 SVGIG (reference sequence). The CDR3 is 14 amino acids. DNA for the CDR3: TGTGCCTGGAGTGTACCAGTTCTTAACTCCGAGCAGTACTTC. It is translated as CAWSVPVLNSEQYF.

The chain is built from TRBV11-3 and TRBJ2-2, with a possible D match to TRBD1 (6 bases). Trimming shortened V by 1 base and J by 3 bases, and 15 bases separated the two germline ends. CDR1 and CDR2 from the germline V gene are SGHNT and YENEEA. The CDR3 consists of 17 residues. The CDR3 loop is CASSLALQGGDTGELFF. CDR3 DNA: TGTGCCAGCAGCTTAGCTTTACAGGGTGGTGACACCGGGGAGCTGTTTTTT. The whole variable domain, remainder taken from reference TRBV11-3 and TRBJ2-2, is EAGVVQSPRYKIIEKKQPVAFWCNPISGHNTLYWYLQNLGQGPELLIRYENEEAVDDSQLPKDRFSAERLKGVDSTLKIQPAELGDSAVYLCASSLALQGGDTGELFFGEGSRLTVL.

J is TRBJ1-6 and V is TRBV30, with D uncertain. CDR3 length: 15 residues. CDR1 is GTSNPN, CDR2 SVGIG, per germline (reference sequence). Trimming pared 4 bases from V and 0 bases from J, leaving 10 bases between. CDR3 nucleotides: TGTGCCTGGACATACGCGAGCTCCTATAATTCACCCCTCCACTTT. It translates to CAWTYASSYNSPLHF. The full variable domain, completed using reference TRBV30 and TRBJ1-6, is SQTIHQWPATLVQPVGSPLSLECTVEGTSNPNLYWYRQAAGRGLQLLFYSVGIGQISSEVPQNLSASRPQDRQFILSSKKLLLSDSGFYLCAWTYASSYNSPLHFGNGTRLTVT.

The genes are TRBV7-3 and TRBJ2-3; no clear D gene. The CDR3 runs to 13 residues. Germline loops: CDR1 SGHTA, CDR2 FQGTGA. The germline V and J ends were trimmed by 2 bases and 6 bases, with 9 bases remaining between them. The CDR3 bases are TGTGCCAGCAGCTTAGTTTCCCGTGATACGCAGTATTTT. Amino acids: CASSLVSRDTQYF.

The chain couples TRBV9 to TRBJ2-1; no reliable D call. V gave up 0 bases and J gave up 8 bases, with 12 bases separating them. This CDR3 comprises 14 residues. Per the germline V gene, CDR1 is SGDLS and CDR2 is YYNGEE. CDR3 nucleotide sequence: TGTGCCAGCAGCGTAGTTGACTTATCACATGAGCAGTTCTTC. Its translation: CASSVVDLSHEQFF. The full variable domain, its missing parts supplied by reference TRBV9 and TRBJ2-1, is DSGVTQTPKHLITATGQRVTLRCSPRSGDLSVYWYQQSLDQGLQFLIQYYNGEERAKGNILERFSAQQFPDLHSELNLSSLELGDSALYFCASSVVDLSHEQFFGPGTRLTVL.

This clone was seen a handful of times. The CDR3 region is CASSAQGAQETQYF. The CDR3 DNA is TGTGCCAGCAGCGCCCAGGGGGCCCAAGAGACCCAGTACTTC. The chain uses TRBV9 and TRBJ2-5; TRBD1 matches at 8 bases. With V trimmed by 3 bases and J by 1 base, 2 bases remained unmatched. The CDR3 is 14 residues long. The V gene's germline CDR1 is SGDLS and CDR2 YYNGEE. Filled out from reference TRBV9 and TRBJ2-5, the complete variable domain reads DSGVTQTPKHLITATGQRVTLRCSPRSGDLSVYWYQQSLDQGLQFLIQYYNGEERAKGNILERFSAQQFPDLHSELNLSSLELGDSALYFCASSAQGAQETQYFGPGTRLLVL.